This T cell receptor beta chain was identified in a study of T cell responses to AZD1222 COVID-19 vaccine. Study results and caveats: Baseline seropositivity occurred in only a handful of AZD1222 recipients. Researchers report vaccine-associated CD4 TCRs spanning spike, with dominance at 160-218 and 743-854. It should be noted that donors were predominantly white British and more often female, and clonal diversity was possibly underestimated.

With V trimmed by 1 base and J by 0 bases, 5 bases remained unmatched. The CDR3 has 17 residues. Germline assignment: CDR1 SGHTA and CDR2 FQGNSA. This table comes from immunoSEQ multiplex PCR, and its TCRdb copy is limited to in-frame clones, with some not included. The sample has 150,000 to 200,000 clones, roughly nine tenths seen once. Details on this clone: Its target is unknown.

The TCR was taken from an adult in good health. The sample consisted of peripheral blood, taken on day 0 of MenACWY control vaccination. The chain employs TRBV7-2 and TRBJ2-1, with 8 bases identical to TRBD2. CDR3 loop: CASSLVTSGSSYNEQFF. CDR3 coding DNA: TGTGCCAGCAGCTTAGTAACTAGCGGAAGCTCCTACAATGAGCAGTTCTTC.